A selection of T cell receptor beta chains follows, all from one sample in a study of shared T cell receptors in the human thymus. Produced via immunoSEQ multiplex PCR; TCRdb's table is partial and in-frame only. Among 700,000 or so clones listed, approximately 83% were seen once. These data were also filed under a second study, of human thymus T cells.

Source material: thymocytes. Receptors were obtained from a girl under three years old with a congenital heart defect. The CDR3 runs from the conserved cysteine through the conserved F or W. Each record gives: V gene, J gene, CDR3 protein.

>TRBV5-6|TRBJ2-3
CASSLICGGRFLPDTQYF
>TRBV5-4|TRBJ2-1
CASSWRTSGEQFF
>TRBV27|TRBJ1-1
CASSLYRGLGTGNTEAFF
>TRBV29-1|TRBJ2-1
CSVETPGGRYNEQFF
>TRBV6-5|TRBJ1-3
CASSYSFPSSGNTIYF
>TRBV6-5|TRBJ1-2
CASLTPNYGYTF
>TRBV7-2|TRBJ2-5
CASSAKKETQYF
>TRBV7-2|TRBJ2-5
CASSSRGSESQETQYF
>TRBV4-2|TRBJ2-3
CASRHTSGGQYF
>TRBV4-2|TRBJ2-7
CASSQEVVASGTYEQYF